Sequencing of this TCR beta chain was carried out in a study of T cells after yellow fever vaccination. The CDR3 spans 16 residues. Trimming took 7 bases from V and 0 from J; bases not matched to a gene: 12. CDR1 and CDR2 (germline): SGHRS, YFSETQ. This clonotype has a count of ten or more. UMIs were added to TCR cDNA along with a universal primer site when it was made by 5'RACE template switching. TCRdb re-derived calls from the 5' RACE reads in MiXCR, one entry per CDR3 protein. The table shows about 320,000 distinct CDR3 sequences, with 3.5% to 4.5% occurring only once. The chain links TRBV5-1 to TRBJ1-2; 7 positions agree with TRBD1. Here the sequenced sample was PBMCs, taken 15 days after the yellow fever booster vaccination. This clonotype was sampled from a man younger than 35 who received the YFV17D yellow fever vaccine. DNA of the CDR3: TGCGCCAGCGCGCGGGGACAGCGGCCCTCTAACTATGGCTACACCTTC. Amino acids: CASARGQRPSNYGYTF.